This T cell receptor beta chain was found in a study of T cell responses to AZD1222 COVID-19 vaccine. Of note for this clone: Its antigen is currently unknown.

Study observations and caveats: With dominance at 160-218 and 743-854, vaccine-associated CD4 TCRs spanned spike.

Profiling relied on immunoSEQ multiplex PCR, and the TCRdb table lists in-frame clones only, not all of them. The data hold approximately 120,000 clones, with roughly nine tenths observed a single time. V lost 4 bases and J lost 6; bases outside the gene matches: 8. In germline, CDR1 is SGHVS, CDR2 FQNEAQ. CDR3 length: 14 residues. The TCR was taken from an adult in good health. Sequencing used peripheral blood, obtained on day 0 of AZD1222 vaccination. This chain joins TRBV7-8 and TRBJ1-2; 7 bases align to TRBD1. The CDR3 sequence is CASSYDREANGYTF. The CDR3 bases are TGTGCCAGCAGCTACGACAGGGAGGCTAATGGCTACACCTTC.